One and the same sample provided the 31 T cell receptor beta chains below, sequenced in a study of PD-1 blockade in classical Hodgkin lymphoma. Specified time point: cycle 4 day 1 (C4D1), after 6 weeks of nivolumab. Exposure to brentuximab vedotin varied, and each patient had relapsed following autologous stem cell transplantation. Purified CD4+ T cells were obtained from thawed PBMCs through magnetic negative selection. Profiled with immunoSEQ multiplex PCR; TCRdb holds only in-frame clones, not every one. The data contain 25,000 to 30,000 clones, 85% to 90% of them singletons. The sequencing here drew on CD4+ T cells from blood, taken before the fourth cycle of nivolumab. Receptors originate from a human donor with classical Hodgkin lymphoma.

The J gene is TRBJ1-2, the V gene TRBV5-1; D might be TRBD1 (5 bases). V dropped 4 bases and J dropped 8 bases, with 15 bases sitting between them. The CDR3 is 13 residues long. Germline CDR1 SGHRS, CDR2 YFSETQ. The CDR3 loop is CASSLTGLRGYTF. The DNA of the CDR3 is TGCGCCAGCAGCCTAACAGGCCTCCGGGGCTACACCTTC.

The V gene is TRBV10-3, the J gene TRBJ1-1, with TRBD1 as a possible D gene (5 bases). Germline loops: CDR1 ENHRY, CDR2 SYGVKD. With 9 bases removed from V and 4 bases from J, the gap between germline ends came to 15 bases. The CDR3 extends over 13 amino acids. The CDR3 coding sequence is TGTGCCATTACTCCCGGGGGTGGCACTGAAGCTTTCTTT. Protein: CAITPGGGTEAFF.

This chain joins TRBV29-1 and TRBJ2-5, with 9 bases fitting TRBD2. This CDR3 region has 14 residues. V was clipped by 3 bases and J by 2 bases; unmatched bases: 4. Germline loops: CDR1 SQVTM, CDR2 ANQGSEA. CDR3 residues: CSVEASGKQETQYF. CDR3 bases: TGCAGCGTTGAGGCTAGCGGGAAACAAGAGACCCAGTACTTC. Combining the CDR3 with reference TRBV29-1 and TRBJ2-5 gives the whole variable domain SAVISQKPSRDICQRGTSLTIQCQVDSQVTMMFWYRQQPGQSLTLIATANQGSEATYESGFVIDKFPISRPNLTFSTLTVSNMSPEDSSIYLCSVEASGKQETQYFGPGTRLLVL.

This chain uses TRBV10-2 with TRBJ1-5; D is undetermined. This CDR3 comprises 13 residues. With 2 bases removed from V and 3 bases from J, the gap between germline ends came to 5 bases. Germline lookup yields CDR1 WSHSY and CDR2 SAAADI. The CDR3 loop reads CASSEALNQPQHF. CDR3 sequence (DNA): TGCGCCAGCAGTGAGGCCCTCAATCAGCCCCAGCATTTT.

The V and J genes are TRBV6-5 and TRBJ2-7; 11 bases are a match to TRBD1. Trimming removed 5 bases from V and 4 bases from J; junction bases left unmatched: 7. The CDR3 length is 15 residues. CDR1 is MNHEY, CDR2 SVGAGI, per germline. This CDR3 reads CASSPPGTGGYEQYF. Written as DNA, the CDR3 is TGTGCCAGCAGTCCCCCCGGGACAGGGGGTTACGAGCAGTACTTC.

The chain carries TRBV28 and TRBJ2-7; the D gene is possibly TRBD1 (5 bases). The CDR3 spans 14 residues. Between the trimmed V and J ends, which lost 1 base and 2 bases, there was a span of 9 bases. CDR1 and CDR2 (germline): MDHEN, SYDVKM. The CDR3 is CASSLSGLPYEQYF. In DNA, the CDR3 is TGTGCCAGCAGTTTATCAGGGTTACCCTACGAGCAGTACTTC.

This chain links TRBV5-1 with TRBJ2-7, with a possible D match to TRBD1 (6 bases). The CDR3 loop spans 13 amino acids. The germline V gene has CDR1 SGHRS and CDR2 YFSETQ. The V gene lost 2 bases and the J gene lost 4 bases, with 10 bases spanning the gap. The CDR3 DNA reads TGCGCCAGCAGCTTAGGACAGCTTTACGAGCAGTACTTC. Amino acids: CASSLGQLYEQYF.

The chain carries TRBV4-2 and TRBJ2-2; 12 nucleotides align to TRBD2. Per germline, CDR1 LGHNA and CDR2 YNFKEQ. V trimming: 1 base; J trimming: 8 bases; junction bases outside the gene matches: 2. CDR3 size: 15 residues. The CDR3 nucleotides are TGTGCCAGCAGCCAAGCCGGGACTAGCGGGGGGGAGCTGTTTTTT. As protein: CASSQAGTSGGELFF.

V is TRBV2 and J is TRBJ1-6; 8 nucleotides match TRBD1. Germline V lookup: CDR1 SNHLY, CDR2 FYNNEI. CDR3 length: 16 amino acids. With V trimmed by 4 bases and J by 9 bases, 11 bases remained unmatched. The CDR3 region has the DNA TGTGCCAGCAGTGCCTCCGGGGCAGGGGGCGGTTCACCCCTCCACTTT. This sequence encodes CASSASGAGGGSPLHF.

This rearrangement joins TRBV10-3 to TRBJ1-1; no definite D call. Trimming stripped 1 base from V and 2 bases from J, with 8 bases between. The CDR3 is 14 amino acids. Per the germline V gene, CDR1 is ENHRY and CDR2 is SYGVKD. The CDR3 DNA reads as TGTGCCATCAGTGAGTTCGGGGTCAACACTGAAGCTTTCTTT. Translated, it gives CAISEFGVNTEAFF.

This chain connects TRBV7-2 to TRBJ1-6, with a weak D call TRBD1 (5 bases). The V end lost 1 base, the J end lost 8 bases, and 12 bases lay between the germline ends. The germline gives CDR1 SGHTA, CDR2 FQGNSA. The CDR3 consists of 15 residues. CDR3 nucleotide sequence: TGTGCCAGCAGCTTAGTTACCGCAGGGTATTCACCCCTCCACTTT. Translating it yields CASSLVTAGYSPLHF.

This chain links TRBV7-2 with TRBJ2-7; 8 bases match TRBD1. CDR3 size: 14 residues. V lost 4 bases and J lost 7; bases outside the gene matches: 9. Per germline, CDR1 SGHTA and CDR2 FQGNSA. The DNA for the CDR3 is TGTGCCAGCAGCTATGGACAGGGCGCCTTGGAGCAGTACTTC. This codes for CASSYGQGALEQYF. The full variable domain, its missing parts supplied by reference TRBV7-2 and TRBJ2-7, is GAGVSQSPSNKVTEKGKDVELRCDPISGHTALYWYRQSLGQGLEFLIYFQGNSAPDKSGLPSDRFSAERTGGSVSTLTIQRTQQEDSAVYLCASSYGQGALEQYFGPGTRLTVT.

This clone was seen a single time. The V call is TRBV15, the J call TRBJ1-5; TRBD1 agrees at 8 bases. V lost 1 base and J lost 5; bases outside the gene matches: 7. The CDR3 extends over 16 amino acids. Per germline, CDR1 LNHNV and CDR2 YYDKDF (reference sequence). The CDR3 protein is CATSRVRSTGDQPQHF. The CDR3 nucleotides read TGTGCCACCAGCAGAGTTCGATCGACAGGGGATCAGCCCCAGCATTTT.

This sequence joins TRBV7-2 and TRBJ1-1; TRBD1 matches at 8 bases. With 6 bases clipped from V and 1 base from J, the junction kept 4 bases outside the gene matches. This CDR3 contains 14 residues. Germline loops: CDR1 SGHTA, CDR2 FQGNSA. This chain's CDR3 is CASRKTGANTEAFF. The CDR3 DNA is TGTGCCAGCAGAAAGACAGGGGCGAACACTGAAGCTTTCTTT.

The chain links TRBV19 to TRBJ1-5; the match to TRBD1 covers 7 bases. The trim removed 4 bases at V and 7 bases at J, leaving 4 bases unmatched. CDR1 is LNHDA and CDR2 is SQIVND in the germline V gene (reference sequence). The CDR3 is 13 residues long. CDR3 sequence: CASSTTGSQPQHF. In DNA, the CDR3 is TGTGCCAGTAGTACGACAGGGTCCCAGCCCCAGCATTTT.

This clone came up a few times. CDR3 nucleotide sequence: TGTGCCAGCAGTTTGGGGACAGGGTTGTATGGCTACACCTTC. It is translated as CASSLGTGLYGYTF. The chain recombines TRBV27 with TRBJ1-2; 9 positions agree with TRBD1. The junction had 4 bases not matched to a gene; V was cut back by 3 bases and J by 5 bases. The CDR3 runs to 14 residues. Germline CDR1 is MNHEY and CDR2 is SMNVEV (reference sequence).

The chain combines TRBV7-2 with TRBJ2-5; 9 bases line up with TRBD2. Looked up from germline, CDR1 is SGHTA and CDR2 is FQGNSA. The V gene end was trimmed by 5 bases and the J gene end by 4 bases; junction bases not matched to a gene: 8. The CDR3 length is 15 residues. This CDR3 reads CASSLSGRGRETQYF. The CDR3 DNA reads TGTGCCAGCAGCCTTAGCGGGAGAGGGCGAGAGACCCAGTACTTC.

This chain uses TRBV7-6 with TRBJ2-5; D is unresolved. This CDR3 contains 12 residues. Germline-derived CDR1 and CDR2 are SGHVS and FNYEAQ. V gave up 2 bases and J gave up 2 bases, with 3 bases separating them. The CDR3 nucleotides are TGTGCCAGCAGCTTACTTCAAGAGACCCAGTACTTC. It specifies CASSLLQETQYF.

This chain links TRBV7-9 with TRBJ1-2; 9 bases agree with TRBD1. The CDR3 is made up of 14 amino acids. V lost 1 base and J lost 4; bases outside the gene matches: 1. Germline V gives CDR1 SEHNR, CDR2 FQNEAQ (reference sequence). The CDR3 DNA reads TGTGCCAGCAGCTTAGGGACAGGGGTCTATGGCTACACCTTC. This codes for CASSLGTGVYGYTF. Combining the CDR3 with reference TRBV7-9 and TRBJ1-2 gives the whole variable domain DTGVSQNPRHKITKRGQNVTFRCDPISEHNRLYWYRQTLGQGPEFLTYFQNEAQLEKSRLLSDRFSAERPKGSFSTLEIQRTEQGDSAMYLCASSLGTGVYGYTFGSGTRLTVV.

The chain carries TRBV15 and TRBJ2-5, with D maybe TRBD2 (5 bases). The V end lost 0 bases, the J end lost 4 bases, and 12 bases lay between the germline ends. There are 15 residues in the CDR3. The germline V gene has CDR1 LNHNV and CDR2 YYDKDF (reference sequence). CDR3 amino acids: CATSRDRTFGETQYF. DNA for the CDR3: TGTGCCACCAGCAGAGATCGGACTTTCGGAGAGACCCAGTACTTC.

CDR3 residues: CAISARGTGGPGDTQYF. The CDR3 nucleotides are TGTGCCATCAGCGCTAGGGGAACGGGAGGGCCGGGAGATACGCAGTATTTT. This chain links TRBV10-3 with TRBJ2-3; the match to TRBD2 covers 8 bases. CDR1 ENHRY and CDR2 SYGVKD come from the germline V gene. V lost 6 bases, J lost 5 bases, and 16 bases stayed unmatched. The CDR3 spans 17 residues.

The V gene is TRBV15, the J gene TRBJ2-5; D is possibly TRBD1 or TRBD2 (5 bases each). V was clipped by 3 bases and J by 4 bases, with 24 bases between them. Germline values: CDR1 LNHNV, CDR2 YYDKDF (reference sequence). This CDR3 has 18 amino acids. CDR3: CATSSGGWDRGPPETQYF. CDR3 nucleotides: TGTGCCACCAGCAGCGGAGGTTGGGACCGTGGCCCTCCAGAGACCCAGTACTTC.

The CDR3 loop is CASSPEGTLSGYTF. The CDR3 DNA follows: TGTGCCAGCTCACCAGAGGGGACCCTCAGTGGCTACACCTTC. The chain has TRBV18 and TRBJ1-2; D might be TRBD1 (5 bases). Germline assignment: CDR1 KGHSH and CDR2 LQKENI. CDR3 length: 14 amino acids. The ends were cut back, 2 bases at V and 7 bases at J, with 14 bases in the middle. Filled out from reference TRBV18 and TRBJ1-2, the complete variable domain reads NAGVMQNPRHLVRRRGQEARLRCSPMKGHSHVYWYRQLPEEGLKFMVYLQKENIIDESGMPKERFSAEFPKEGPSILRIQQVVRGDSAAYFCASSPEGTLSGYTFGSGTRLTVV.

The chain joins TRBV5-4 to TRBJ1-2; D perhaps matches TRBD1 (5 bases). The CDR3 is 12 residues long. The germline V gene encodes CDR1 SGHNT and CDR2 YYREEE (reference sequence). V was pared by 4 bases and J by 6 bases, with 10 bases between. Here the CDR3 reads CASSRQRDGYTF. The CDR3 DNA reads as TGTGCCAGCAGCAGACAGAGGGATGGCTACACCTTC.

This chain connects TRBV28 to TRBJ2-2, with 14 bases matching TRBD2. The CDR3 contains 15 residues. Germline V gives CDR1 MDHEN, CDR2 SYDVKM. V was pared by 4 bases and J by 6 bases, with 1 base of the junction left unmatched. The CDR3 DNA sequence: TGTGCCAGCAGTTCGGGACTAGCGGGAGCCGGGGAGCTGTTTTTT. It is translated as CASSSGLAGAGELFF. Full variable domain (rest looked up from reference TRBV28 and TRBJ2-2): DVKVTQSSRYLVKRTGEKVFLECVQDMDHENMFWYRQDPGLGLRLIYFSYDVKMKEKGDIPEGYSVSREKKERFSLILESASTNQTSMYLCASSSGLAGAGELFFGEGSRLTVL.

The chain uses TRBV5-4 and TRBJ2-7, with D possibly TRBD2 on 6 matching bases. V was cut by 0 bases and J by 5 bases, with 12 bases left in between. The CDR3 sequence is 14 residues long. CDR1 SGHNT and CDR2 YYREEE come from the germline V gene (reference sequence). This chain's CDR3 is CASSLEPGGDEQYF. CDR3 sequence (DNA): TGTGCCAGCAGCTTGGAACCAGGAGGGGACGAGCAGTACTTC.

V usage is TRBV27 and J usage is TRBJ1-1; D perhaps matches TRBD1 (6 bases). V was clipped by 6 bases and J by 6 bases, with 17 bases between them. Germline values: CDR1 MNHEY, CDR2 SMNVEV (reference sequence). CDR3 length: 14 residues. CDR3 sequence (DNA): TGTGCCAGCAGGAGCTCCAGGGGTAGATCTGAAGCTTTCTTT. As protein: CASRSSRGRSEAFF.

The chain is built from TRBV2 and TRBJ2-5, with TRBD1 identical over 7 bases. The CDR3 is 14 amino acids. J lost 4 bases, V lost 5 bases, and 7 bases had no gene match. Germline lookup yields CDR1 SNHLY and CDR2 FYNNEI. The CDR3 is CASSLDRVGETQYF. The CDR3 DNA sequence: TGTGCCAGCAGTCTCGACAGGGTGGGAGAGACCCAGTACTTC.

The V call is TRBV28, the J call TRBJ1-1; D unresolved. There are 12 residues in the CDR3. CDR1 and CDR2 from the germline V gene are MDHEN and SYDVKM. Between the trimmed V and J ends, which lost 4 bases and 1 base, there was a span of 4 bases. CDR3 sequence reads: CASSSPNTEAFF. The CDR3 nucleotides read TGTGCCAGCAGTTCACCGAACACTGAAGCTTTCTTT.

The chain carries TRBV28 and TRBJ1-6; D is ambiguous. The germline V gene encodes CDR1 MDHEN and CDR2 SYDVKM. The CDR3 extends over 15 amino acids. V lost 2 bases and J 7 bases, leaving 12 bases between the germline ends. CDR3: CASSLGDFENSPLHF. The CDR3 nucleotides read TGTGCCAGCAGTTTAGGAGACTTCGAGAATTCACCCCTCCACTTT.

The count of this clone is one. The chain employs TRBV10-3 and TRBJ2-5; weak D call: TRBD1 (5 bases). CDR3 length: 15 residues. Trimming took off 8 bases at V and 5 bases at J, with 21 bases between the two ends. CDR1 ENHRY and CDR2 SYGVKD come from the germline V gene. CDR3: CAIGQGILQEETQYF. The CDR3 nucleotides are TGTGCCATCGGGCAGGGCATCCTTCAAGAGGAGACCCAGTACTTC.